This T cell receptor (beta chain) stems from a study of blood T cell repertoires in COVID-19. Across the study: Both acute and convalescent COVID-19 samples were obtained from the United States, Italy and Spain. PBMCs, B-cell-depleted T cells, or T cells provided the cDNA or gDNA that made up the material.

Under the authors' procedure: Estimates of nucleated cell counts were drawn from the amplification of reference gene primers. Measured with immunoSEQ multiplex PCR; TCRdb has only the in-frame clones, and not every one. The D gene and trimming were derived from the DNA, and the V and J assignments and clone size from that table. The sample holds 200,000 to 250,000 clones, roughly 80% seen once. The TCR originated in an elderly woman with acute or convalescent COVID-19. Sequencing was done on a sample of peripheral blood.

CDR3 nucleotides: TGTGCCAGCAGTTCCCCGGGACAACTTAACTATGGCTACACCTTC. Translated: CASSSPGQLNYGYTF. The chain combines TRBV27 with TRBJ1-2; D is possibly TRBD1 (6 bases). V lost 4 bases to trimming and J lost 1 base, with 13 bases between them. Germline V gives CDR1 MNHEY, CDR2 SMNVEV (reference sequence). The CDR3 covers 15 residues.